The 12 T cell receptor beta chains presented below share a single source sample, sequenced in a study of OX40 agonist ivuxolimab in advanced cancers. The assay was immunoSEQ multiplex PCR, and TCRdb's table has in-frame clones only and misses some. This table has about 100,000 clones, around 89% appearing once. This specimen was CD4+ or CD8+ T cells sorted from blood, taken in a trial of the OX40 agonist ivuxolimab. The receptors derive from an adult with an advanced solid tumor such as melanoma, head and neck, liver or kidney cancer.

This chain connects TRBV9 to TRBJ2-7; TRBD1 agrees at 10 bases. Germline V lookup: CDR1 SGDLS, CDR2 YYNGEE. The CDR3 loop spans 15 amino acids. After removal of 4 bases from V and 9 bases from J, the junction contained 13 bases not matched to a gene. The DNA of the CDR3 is TGTGCCAGCAGCCCGTTAGGGACAGGGGCCCTTCGGCAGTACTTC. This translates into CASSPLGTGALRQYF.

The CDR3 region has the DNA TGTGCCAGCAGCTTATCTAGAAACTTTTTGGGCAATGAGCAGTTCTTC. Its protein product is CASSLSRNFLGNEQFF. V usage is TRBV7-9 and J usage is TRBJ2-1, with D unclear. Trimming removed 2 bases from V and 6 bases from J, with 17 bases in between. The CDR3 contains 16 residues. CDR1 is SEHNR and CDR2 is FQNEAQ in the germline V gene (reference sequence).

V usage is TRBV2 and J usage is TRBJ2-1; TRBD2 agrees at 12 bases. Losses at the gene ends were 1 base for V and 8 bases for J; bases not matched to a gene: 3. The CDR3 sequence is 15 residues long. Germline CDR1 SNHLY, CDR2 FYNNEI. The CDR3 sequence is CASSEGLAGGDEQFF. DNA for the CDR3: TGTGCCAGCAGTGAAGGCCTAGCGGGGGGGGATGAGCAGTTCTTC. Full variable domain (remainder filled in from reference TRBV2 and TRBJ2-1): EPEVTQTPSHQVTQMGQEVILRCVPISNHLYFYWYRQILGQKVEFLVSFYNNEISEKSEIFDDQFSVERPDGSNFTLKIRSTKLEDSAMYFCASSEGLAGGDEQFFGPGTRLTVL.

The CDR3 protein is CASSLGGGLSSYNEQFF. In DNA form, the CDR3 reads TGTGCCAGCAGCTTGGGGGGGGGCCTGAGCTCCTACAATGAGCAGTTCTTC. The chain links TRBV5-4 to TRBJ2-1; tentative D call: TRBD2 (7 bases). V lost 0 bases to trimming and J lost 0 bases, with 13 bases between them. The CDR3 loop spans 17 amino acids. CDR1 is SGHNT and CDR2 is YYREEE in the germline V gene (reference sequence).

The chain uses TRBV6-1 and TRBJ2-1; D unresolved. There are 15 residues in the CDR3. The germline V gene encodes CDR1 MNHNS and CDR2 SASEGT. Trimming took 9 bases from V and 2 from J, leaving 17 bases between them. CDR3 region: CASRITTVTYNEQFF. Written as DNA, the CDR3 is TGTGCCAGTCGAATTACTACAGTTACCTACAATGAGCAGTTCTTC.

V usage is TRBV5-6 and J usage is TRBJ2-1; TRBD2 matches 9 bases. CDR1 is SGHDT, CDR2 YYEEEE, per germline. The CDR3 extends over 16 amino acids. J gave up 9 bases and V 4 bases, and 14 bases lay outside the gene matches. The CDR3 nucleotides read TGTGCCAGCAGCCCGAACTCGGGCGGGAGGGCCACTGAGCAGTTCTTC. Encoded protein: CASSPNSGGRATEQFF.

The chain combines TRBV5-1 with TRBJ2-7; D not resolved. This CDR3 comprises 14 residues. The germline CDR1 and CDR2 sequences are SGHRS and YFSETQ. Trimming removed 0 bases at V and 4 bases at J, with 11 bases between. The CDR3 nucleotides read TGCGCCAGCAGCTTGGAGGCAGGCCGGTACGAGCAGTACTTC. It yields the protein CASSLEAGRYEQYF.

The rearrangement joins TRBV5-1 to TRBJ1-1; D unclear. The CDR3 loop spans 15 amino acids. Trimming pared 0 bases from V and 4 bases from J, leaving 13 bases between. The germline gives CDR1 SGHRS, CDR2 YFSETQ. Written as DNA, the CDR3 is TGCGCCAGCAGCTTGGATACGAATGGGGTCACTGAAGCTTTCTTT. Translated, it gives CASSLDTNGVTEAFF. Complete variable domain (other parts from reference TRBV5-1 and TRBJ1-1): KAGVTQTPRYLIKTRGQQVTLSCSPISGHRSVSWYQQTPGQGLQFLFEYFSETQRNKGNFPGRFSGRQFSNSRSEMNVSTLELGDSALYLCASSLDTNGVTEAFFGQGTRLTVV.

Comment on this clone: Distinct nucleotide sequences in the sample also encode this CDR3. The CDR3 region is CASSIYNEQFF. Here the CDR3 DNA reads TGTGCCAGTAGTATATACAATGAGCAGTTCTTC. V is TRBV19 and J is TRBJ2-1; D gene uncertain. The germline CDR1 and CDR2 sequences are LNHDA and SQIVND (reference sequence). The V end lost 2 bases, the J end lost 4 bases, and 0 bases lay between the germline ends. The CDR3 contains 11 residues.

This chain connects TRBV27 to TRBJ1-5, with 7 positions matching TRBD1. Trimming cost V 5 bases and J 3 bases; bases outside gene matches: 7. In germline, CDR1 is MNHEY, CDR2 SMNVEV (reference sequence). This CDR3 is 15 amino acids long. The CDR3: CASSQQGRNNQPQHF. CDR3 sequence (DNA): TGTGCCAGCAGTCAACAGGGGAGGAACAATCAGCCCCAGCATTTT.

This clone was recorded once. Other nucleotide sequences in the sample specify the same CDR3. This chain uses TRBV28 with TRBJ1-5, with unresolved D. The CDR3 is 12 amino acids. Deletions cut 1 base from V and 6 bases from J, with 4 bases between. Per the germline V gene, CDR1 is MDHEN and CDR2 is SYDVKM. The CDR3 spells CASSLLGQPQHF. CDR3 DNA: TGTGCCAGCAGTTTATTGGGTCAGCCCCAGCATTTT.

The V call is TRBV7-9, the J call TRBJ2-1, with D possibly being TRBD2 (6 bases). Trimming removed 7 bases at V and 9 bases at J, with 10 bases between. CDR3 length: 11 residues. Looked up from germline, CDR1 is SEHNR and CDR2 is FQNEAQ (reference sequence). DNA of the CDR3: TGTGCCAGCACCCCCGGGGGTGAGCAGTTCTTC. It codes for CASTPGGEQFF.